The rows below give T cell receptor beta chains drawn from one sample of a study of cytomegalovirus exposure and HLA in healthy donors. Here immunoSEQ multiplex PCR was the method, and the copy in TCRdb shows in-frame clones only, minus some. Here the sample spans 150,000 to 200,000 clones, approximately 84% being singletons. The sample taken for sequencing was PBMCs. Receptor source: a man aged 25 to 40 in good health and CMV-seropositive. CDR3s include the opening cysteine and the closing phenylalanine or tryptophan. Fields, in order: clone size, J gene, D gene, V gene, CDR3 protein, CDR3 DNA. A D gene is named only where the DNA matches it firmly. The listing skips clone size in some rows; elsewhere it reads once, few, many or a size class.

>-|TRBJ2-7|TRBD2|TRBV30
CAWSVSGRGYEQYF
TGTGCCTGGAGTGTAAGCGGGAGGGGCTACGAGCAGTACTTC
>few|TRBJ1-1|TRBD1|TRBV6-1
CASSWDRGLTEAFF
TGTGCCAGCAGCTGGGACAGGGGGCTCACTGAAGCTTTCTTT
>-|TRBJ2-1|-|TRBV28
CASSPPGSGDEQFF
TGTGCCAGCAGTCCCCCGGGGTCAGGGGATGAGCAGTTCTTC
>-|TRBJ2-1|-|TRBV5-6
CASSFPFQGPLNEQFF
TGTGCCAGCAGCTTTCCTTTTCAGGGCCCTCTCAATGAGCAGTTCTTC
>-|TRBJ2-1|-|TRBV19
CASQMGREAAGATYNEQFF
TGTGCCAGTCAAATGGGAAGGGAGGCGGCTGGAGCGACCTACAATGAGCAGTTCTTC
>-|TRBJ2-4|-|TRBV20-1
CSAPGGQNF
TGCAGTGCCCCCGGGGGACAGAACTTC
>-|TRBJ1-2|-|TRBV7-3
CASSLGPNYGYTF
TGTGCCAGCAGCTTAGGGCCCAACTATGGCTACACCTTC
>-|TRBJ2-5|-|TRBV6-5
CASSYGRETQYF
TGTGCCAGCAGTTACGGGAGGGAGACCCAGTACTTC
>once|TRBJ2-1|TRBD1|TRBV10-3
CAINPGQGRNEQFF
TGTGCCATCAACCCGGGACAGGGGCGGAATGAGCAGTTCTTC
>-|TRBJ1-2|-|TRBV19
CASSIPPRRGYGYTF
TGTGCCAGTAGTATCCCCCCGCGGCGGGGTTATGGCTACACCTTC
>-|TRBJ1-1|TRBD1|TRBV18
CASSPRGQVNTEAFF
TGTGCCAGCTCACCAAGGGGACAGGTGAACACTGAAGCTTTCTTT
>-|TRBJ1-2|-|TRBV9
CASSPSLGDNGYTF
TGTGCCAGCAGCCCTTCTTTGGGAGATAATGGCTACACCTTC
>-|TRBJ1-2|TRBD1|TRBV7-9
CASSSGQGKGGYTF
TGTGCCAGCAGCTCGGGACAGGGGAAGGGTGGCTACACCTTC
>-|TRBJ2-7|TRBD2|TRBV28
CASLGGTYSGEQYF
TGTGCCAGCCTCGGGGGGACTTATAGCGGCGAGCAGTACTTC
>-|TRBJ2-5|TRBD2|TRBV29-1
CSVVGGVRETQYF
TGCAGCGTTGTTGGGGGGGTCAGAGAGACCCAGTACTTC
>-|TRBJ1-1|TRBD1|TRBV7-8
CASSSRTGVDEAFF
TGTGCCAGCAGCTCCCGGACAGGGGTGGATGAAGCTTTCTTT
>-|TRBJ2-3|TRBD2|TRBV11-2
CASTPASERGFDTQYF
TGTGCCAGCACCCCAGCGTCGGAGCGGGGCTTCGATACGCAGTATTTT
>-|TRBJ2-7|-|TRBV6-5
CASRTGGGDEQYF
TGTGCCAGCAGAACAGGGGGAGGGGACGAGCAGTACTTC
>-|TRBJ2-2|-|TRBV28
CASSSPTGPNTGELFF
TGTGCCAGCAGTTCCCCTACTGGGCCGAACACCGGGGAGCTGTTTTTT
>-|TRBJ1-5|-|TRBV9
CASSRAGQGNQPQHF
TGTGCCAGCAGCCGGGCTGGACAAGGCAATCAGCCCCAGCATTTT
>few|TRBJ2-7|-|TRBV12-1
CASSFARPAYEQYF
TGTGCCAGCAGCTTTGCGAGGCCGGCCTACGAGCAGTACTTC
>-|TRBJ2-7|-|TRBV2
CASREGTTYEQYF
TGTGCCAGCAGGGAGGGAACCACCTATGAGCAGTACTTC
>-|TRBJ2-2|TRBD1|TRBV7-3
CASSIQGAENTGELFF
TGTGCCAGCAGCATTCAGGGGGCGGAGAACACCGGGGAGCTGTTTTTT
>-|TRBJ2-1|TRBD2|TRBV19
CASLRTSGSSYNEQFF
TGTGCCAGCCTCAGGACTAGCGGGAGCTCCTACAATGAGCAGTTCTTC
>-|TRBJ2-7|-|TRBV7-2
CASTRNGGGVVGQYF
TGTGCCAGCACCCGAAACGGTGGAGGGGTGGTTGGGCAGTACTTC
>once|TRBJ2-5|-|TRBV6-1
CASSEQYQETQYF
TGTGCCAGCAGTGAGCAGTACCAAGAGACCCAGTACTTC
>-|TRBJ1-1|TRBD1|TRBV7-3
CASSSKTGGTEAFF
TGTGCCAGCAGCTCAAAGACAGGGGGCACTGAAGCTTTCTTT
>-|TRBJ2-1|-|TRBV28
CASTGWGGPRNEQFF
TGTGCCAGCACCGGGTGGGGAGGTCCCCGCAATGAGCAGTTCTTC
>-|TRBJ2-7|-|TRBV6-5
CASSSTSYEQYF
TGTGCCAGCAGTTCTACCTCCTACGAGCAGTACTTC
>-|TRBJ2-5|TRBD1|TRBV7-9
CASSLTVVDRGPETQYF
TGTGCCAGCAGCTTAACGGTTGTAGACAGGGGGCCGGAGACCCAGTACTTC
>few|TRBJ1-5|TRBD1|TRBV30
CAWSVRGQGDQPQHF
TGTGCCTGGAGTGTACGGGGACAGGGGGATCAGCCCCAGCATTTT
>-|TRBJ2-1|-|TRBV2
CASSEQYNEQFF
TGTGCCAGCAGTGAGCAGTACAATGAGCAGTTCTTC
>-|TRBJ2-7|-|TRBV13
CASSLAAGAFYEQYF
TGTGCCAGCAGTCTCGCGGCGGGGGCCTTCTACGAGCAGTACTTC
>-|TRBJ2-1|TRBD2|TRBV2
CASSESGRASGNEQFF
TGTGCCAGCAGTGAGAGCGGGAGGGCCTCGGGCAATGAGCAGTTCTTC
>-|TRBJ1-1|TRBD1|TRBV10-3
CAISESNPGQGNTEAFF
TGTGCCATCAGTGAGTCGAACCCGGGACAGGGGAACACTGAAGCTTTCTTT
>-|TRBJ2-2|-|TRBV2
CASSELQGSPGELFF
TGTGCCAGCAGTGAGCTACAGGGATCCCCCGGGGAGCTGTTTTTT
>-|TRBJ2-7|TRBD2|TRBV7-9
CASSNYAGENEQYF
TGTGCCAGCAGCAATTACGCGGGGGAGAACGAGCAGTACTTC
>-|TRBJ2-7|TRBD2|TRBV27
CASRLYAGGEQYF
TGTGCCAGCAGATTATATGCGGGAGGTGAGCAGTACTTC
>-|TRBJ1-3|-|TRBV7-6
CASSREDSGNTIYF
TGTGCCAGCAGCAGGGAGGACTCTGGAAACACCATATATTTT
>-|TRBJ2-1|TRBD2|TRBV9
CASSPGLVVDEQFF
TGTGCCAGCAGCCCGGGACTAGTAGTCGATGAGCAGTTCTTC
>-|TRBJ2-7|-|TRBV6-5
CASSFGAHYEQYF
TGTGCCAGCAGTTTTGGAGCCCACTACGAGCAGTACTTC
>-|TRBJ2-7|TRBD1|TRBV28
CASSPWTGSYEQYF
TGTGCCAGCAGTCCCTGGACAGGCTCCTACGAGCAGTACTTC
>-|TRBJ1-4|TRBD1|TRBV4-1
CASSQAGGGNEKLFF
TGCGCCAGCAGCCAAGCAGGGGGCGGTAATGAAAAACTGTTTTTT
>-|TRBJ2-5|TRBD2|TRBV4-1
CASSPYEGLAGQETQYF
TGCGCCAGCAGCCCTTACGAGGGACTAGCGGGACAAGAGACCCAGTACTTC
>-|TRBJ2-7|TRBD2|TRBV28
CASSLGAGVHEQYF
TGTGCCAGCAGTTTAGGAGCGGGAGTCCACGAGCAGTACTTC
>-|TRBJ2-7|TRBD2|TRBV7-2
CASSPSAGLYSTYF
TGTGCCAGCAGCCCCTCAGCGGGGCTCTACTCGACGTACTTC
>-|TRBJ2-5|TRBD2|TRBV6-1
CAALAGEGQETQYF
TGTGCCGCACTAGCGGGGGAGGGCCAAGAGACCCAGTACTTC
>-|TRBJ2-1|TRBD2|TRBV6-1
CASSEKTSGGFEQFF
TGTGCCAGCAGTGAAAAGACTAGCGGGGGCTTTGAGCAGTTCTTC
>-|TRBJ1-2|TRBD1|TRBV7-2
CASSLGQGTLNNYGYTF
TGTGCCAGCAGCCTTGGACAGGGCACACTAAACAACTATGGCTACACCTTC
>-|TRBJ1-1|-|TRBV28
CASSLIGDLGKTEAFF
TGTGCCAGCAGTTTAATTGGTGACCTCGGGAAAACTGAAGCTTTCTTT
>-|TRBJ2-4|-|TRBV7-3
CASSLKHGDIQYF
TGTGCCAGCAGCCTCAAGCACGGGGACATTCAGTACTTC
>-|TRBJ2-1|TRBD1|TRBV29-1
CSVLGGGQGRGEQFF
TGCAGCGTCCTCGGAGGGGGACAGGGTAGGGGTGAGCAGTTCTTC
>-|TRBJ2-7|-|TRBV9
CASSPEGARKYEQYF
TGTGCCAGCAGCCCCGAAGGGGCGCGTAAGTACGAGCAGTACTTC
>-|TRBJ1-2|-|TRBV6-5
CASSYSVTGSPYGYTF
TGTGCCAGCAGTTACTCCGTTACAGGGTCGCCCTATGGCTACACCTTC
>-|TRBJ2-5|TRBD1|TRBV28
CASTLQGAVRQETQYF
TGTGCCAGCACCCTACAGGGGGCCGTTCGCCAAGAGACCCAGTACTTC
>-|TRBJ2-6|TRBD1|TRBV14
CASSPPTGTVSGANVLTF
TGTGCCAGCAGCCCCCCGACAGGGACCGTCTCTGGGGCCAACGTCCTGACTTTC
>-|TRBJ2-7|-|TRBV5-1
CASSGQGGETEQYF
TGCGCCAGCAGCGGACAGGGAGGGGAAACCGAGCAGTACTTC